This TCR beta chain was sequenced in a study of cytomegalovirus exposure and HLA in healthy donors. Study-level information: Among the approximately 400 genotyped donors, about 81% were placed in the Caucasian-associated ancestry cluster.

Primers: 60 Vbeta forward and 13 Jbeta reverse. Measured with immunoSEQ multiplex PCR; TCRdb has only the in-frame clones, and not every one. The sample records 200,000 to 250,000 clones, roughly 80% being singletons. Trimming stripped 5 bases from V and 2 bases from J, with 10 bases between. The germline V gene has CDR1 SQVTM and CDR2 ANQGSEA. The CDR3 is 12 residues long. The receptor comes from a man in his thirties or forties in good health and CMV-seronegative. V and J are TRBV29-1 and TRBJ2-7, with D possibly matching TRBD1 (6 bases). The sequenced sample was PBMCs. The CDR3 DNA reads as TGCAGCGTTAGCAGGGGTCCCTACGAGCAGTACTTC. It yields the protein CSVSRGPYEQYF.